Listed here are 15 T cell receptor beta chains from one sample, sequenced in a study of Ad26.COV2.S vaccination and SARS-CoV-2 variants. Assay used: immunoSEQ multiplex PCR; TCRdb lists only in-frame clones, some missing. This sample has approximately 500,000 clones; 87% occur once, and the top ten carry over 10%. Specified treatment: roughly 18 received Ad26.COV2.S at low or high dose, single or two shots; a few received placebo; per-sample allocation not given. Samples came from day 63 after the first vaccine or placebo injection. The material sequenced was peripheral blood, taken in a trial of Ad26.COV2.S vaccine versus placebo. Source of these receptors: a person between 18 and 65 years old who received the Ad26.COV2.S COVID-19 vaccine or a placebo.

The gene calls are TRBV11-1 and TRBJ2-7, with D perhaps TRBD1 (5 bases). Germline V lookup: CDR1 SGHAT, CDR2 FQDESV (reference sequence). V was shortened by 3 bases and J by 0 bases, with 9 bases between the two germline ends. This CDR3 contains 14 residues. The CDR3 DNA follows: TGTGCCAGCAGCTTTGAGACAGACTCCTACGAGCAGTACTTC. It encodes CASSFETDSYEQYF.

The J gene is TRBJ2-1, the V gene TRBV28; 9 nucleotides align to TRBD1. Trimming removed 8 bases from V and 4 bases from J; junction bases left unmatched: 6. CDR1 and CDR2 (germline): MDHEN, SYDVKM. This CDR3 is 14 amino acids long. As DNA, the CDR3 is TGTGCCAGCCAGGGACAGGGCGTTTACAATGAGCAGTTCTTC. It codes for CASQGQGVYNEQFF.

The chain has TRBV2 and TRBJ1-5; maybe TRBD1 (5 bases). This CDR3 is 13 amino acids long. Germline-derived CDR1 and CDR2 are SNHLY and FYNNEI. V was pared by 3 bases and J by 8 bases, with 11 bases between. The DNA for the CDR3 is TGTGCCAGCAGTGACAGGGTCTTGGAGCCCCAGCATTTT. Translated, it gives CASSDRVLEPQHF. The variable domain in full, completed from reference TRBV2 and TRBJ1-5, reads EPEVTQTPSHQVTQMGQEVILRCVPISNHLYFYWYRQILGQKVEFLVSFYNNEISEKSEIFDDQFSVERPDGSNFTLKIRSTKLEDSAMYFCASSDRVLEPQHFGDGTRLSIL.

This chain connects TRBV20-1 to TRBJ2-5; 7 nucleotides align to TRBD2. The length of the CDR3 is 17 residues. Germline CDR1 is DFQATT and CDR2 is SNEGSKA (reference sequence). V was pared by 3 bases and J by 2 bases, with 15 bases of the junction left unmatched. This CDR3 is CSASVPRRGGGQETQYF. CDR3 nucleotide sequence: TGCAGTGCTAGTGTCCCACGTCGGGGCGGGGGACAAGAGACCCAGTACTTC.

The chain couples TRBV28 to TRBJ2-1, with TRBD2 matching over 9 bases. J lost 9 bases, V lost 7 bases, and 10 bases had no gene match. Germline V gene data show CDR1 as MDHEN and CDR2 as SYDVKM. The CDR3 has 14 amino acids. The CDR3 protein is CASITGGRAGEQFF. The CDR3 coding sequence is TGTGCCAGCATCACTGGCGGGAGGGCAGGTGAGCAGTTCTTC.

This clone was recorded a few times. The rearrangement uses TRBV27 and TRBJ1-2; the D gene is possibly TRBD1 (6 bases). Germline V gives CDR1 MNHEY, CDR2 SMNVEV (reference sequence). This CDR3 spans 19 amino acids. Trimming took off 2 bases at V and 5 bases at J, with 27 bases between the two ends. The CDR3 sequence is CASSLGTRDNMAGWYGYTF. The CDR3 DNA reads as TGTGCCAGCAGTTTAGGGACCCGGGACAACATGGCCGGGTGGTATGGCTACACCTTC.

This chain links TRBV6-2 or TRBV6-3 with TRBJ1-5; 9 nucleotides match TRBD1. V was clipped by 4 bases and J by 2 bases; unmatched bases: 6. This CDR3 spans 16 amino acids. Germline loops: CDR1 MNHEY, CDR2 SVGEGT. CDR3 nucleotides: TGTGCCAGCAGTTCGGGACAGGGAAGGGGCAATCAGCCCCAGCATTTT. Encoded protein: CASSSGQGRGNQPQHF.

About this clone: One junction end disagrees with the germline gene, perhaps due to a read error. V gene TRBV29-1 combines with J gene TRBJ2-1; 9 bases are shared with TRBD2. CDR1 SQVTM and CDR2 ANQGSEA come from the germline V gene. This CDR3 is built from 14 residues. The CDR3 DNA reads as TGCAGCGTTGCAACTAGCGGGTCCTTCAATGAGCAGTTCTTC. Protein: CSVATSGSFNEQFF.

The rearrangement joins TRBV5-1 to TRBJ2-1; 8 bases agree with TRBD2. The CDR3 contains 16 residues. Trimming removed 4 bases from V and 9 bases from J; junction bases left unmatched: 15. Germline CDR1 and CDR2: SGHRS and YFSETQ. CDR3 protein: CASSPTYGTSISEQFF. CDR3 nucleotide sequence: TGCGCCAGCAGCCCAACGTACGGGACTAGTATATCTGAGCAGTTCTTC. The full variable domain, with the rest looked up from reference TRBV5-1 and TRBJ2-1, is KAGVTQTPRYLIKTRGQQVTLSCSPISGHRSVSWYQQTPGQGLQFLFEYFSETQRNKGNFPGRFSGRQFSNSRSEMNVSTLELGDSALYLCASSPTYGTSISEQFFGPGTRLTVL.

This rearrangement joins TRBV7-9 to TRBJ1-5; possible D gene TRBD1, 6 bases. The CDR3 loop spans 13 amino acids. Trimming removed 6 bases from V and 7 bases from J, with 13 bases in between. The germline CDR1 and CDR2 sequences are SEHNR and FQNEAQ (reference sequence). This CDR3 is CASSWGAQQPQHF. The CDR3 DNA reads TGTGCCAGCAGTTGGGGGGCCCAGCAGCCCCAGCATTTT. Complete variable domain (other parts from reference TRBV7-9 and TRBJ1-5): DTGVSQNPRHKITKRGQNVTFRCDPISEHNRLYWYRQTLGQGPEFLTYFQNEAQLEKSRLLSDRFSAERPKGSFSTLEIQRTEQGDSAMYLCASSWGAQQPQHFGDGTRLSIL.

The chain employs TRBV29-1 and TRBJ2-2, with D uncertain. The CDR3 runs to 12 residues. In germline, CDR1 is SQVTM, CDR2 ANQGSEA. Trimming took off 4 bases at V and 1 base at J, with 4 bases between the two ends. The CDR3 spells CSVGENTGELFF. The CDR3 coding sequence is TGCAGCGTTGGTGAGAACACCGGGGAGCTGTTTTTT.

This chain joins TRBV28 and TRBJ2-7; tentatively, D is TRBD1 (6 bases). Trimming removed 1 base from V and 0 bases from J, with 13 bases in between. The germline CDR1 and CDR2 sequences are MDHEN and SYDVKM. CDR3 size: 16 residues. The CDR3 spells CASSLSLRDNSYEQYF. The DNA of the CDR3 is TGTGCCAGCAGTTTATCCCTCCGGGACAACTCCTACGAGCAGTACTTC.

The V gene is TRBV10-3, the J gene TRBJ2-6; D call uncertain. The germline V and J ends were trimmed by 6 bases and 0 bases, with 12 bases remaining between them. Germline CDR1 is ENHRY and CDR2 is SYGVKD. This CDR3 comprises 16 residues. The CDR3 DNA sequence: TGTGCCATCAGGGACCCCCAGACCTCTGGGGCCAACGTCCTGACTTTC. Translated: CAIRDPQTSGANVLTF.

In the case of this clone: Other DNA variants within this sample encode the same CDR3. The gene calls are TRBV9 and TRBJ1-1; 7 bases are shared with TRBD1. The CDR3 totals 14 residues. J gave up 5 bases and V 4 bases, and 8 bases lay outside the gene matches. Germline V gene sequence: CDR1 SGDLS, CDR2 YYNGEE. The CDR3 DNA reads TGTGCCAGCAGCCCCCTGACAGGGCGTACTGAAGCTTTCTTT. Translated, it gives CASSPLTGRTEAFF.

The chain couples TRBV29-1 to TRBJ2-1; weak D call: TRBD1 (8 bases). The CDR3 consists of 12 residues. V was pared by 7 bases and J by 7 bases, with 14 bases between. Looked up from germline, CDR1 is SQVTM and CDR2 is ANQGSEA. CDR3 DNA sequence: TGCAGCGCTGACAGGGGAGGGAATGAGCAGTTCTTC. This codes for CSADRGGNEQFF.